This T cell receptor (beta chain) was found in a study of patients and donors after allogeneic stem cell transplantation. TCRdb processed the RT-PCR reads anew with MiXCR; each CDR3 protein has one entry. The sample shows about a million distinct CDR3 sequences, roughly 18% of them seen only once. The germline CDR1 and CDR2 sequences are KGHDR and SFDVKD. V was pared by 5 bases and J by 8 bases, with 12 bases between. The CDR3 spans 12 residues. This clonotype was found a few times. The genes are TRBV24-1 and TRBJ2-7, with D perhaps matching TRBD2 (5 bases). This clonotype was obtained from a human donor who was either an allogeneic HSCT recipient or a stem cell or donor lymphocyte infusion donor (not recorded which). It is not recorded whose cells these are; they may come from a transplant donor. Source material: blood, either unsorted or a sorted T cell fraction (not recorded which). The CDR3 is CATSAQADQQYF. Here the CDR3 DNA reads TGTGCCACCAGTGCCCAAGCGGATCAGCAGTACTTC.